This TCR beta chain was sequenced during a study of blood T cells in healthy people across ages. The germline V gene encodes CDR1 DFQATT and CDR2 SNEGSKA (reference sequence). Trimming pared 0 bases from V and 5 bases from J, leaving 10 bases between. The CDR3 contains 13 residues. Extracted total RNA amounted to at least 6 micrograms for each sample. The use of a sample-barcoded 5' primer and a J-beta primer mix characterized a second PCR of roughly 6 to 11 cycles. TCRdb recomputed calls from the 5' RACE reads with MiXCR, one row per CDR3 protein. The data hold about 1.8 million distinct CDR3 sequences, with roughly 49% observed a single time.

Sequenced input: blood. The origin of this receptor is a woman between 40 and 55 years old in good health. The rearrangement links TRBV20-1 to TRBJ2-5, with D perhaps matching TRBD2 (5 bases). CDR3 DNA sequence: TGCAGTGCTAGAGATGGGTCGGGGGAGACCCAGTACTTC. It specifies CSARDGSGETQYF.